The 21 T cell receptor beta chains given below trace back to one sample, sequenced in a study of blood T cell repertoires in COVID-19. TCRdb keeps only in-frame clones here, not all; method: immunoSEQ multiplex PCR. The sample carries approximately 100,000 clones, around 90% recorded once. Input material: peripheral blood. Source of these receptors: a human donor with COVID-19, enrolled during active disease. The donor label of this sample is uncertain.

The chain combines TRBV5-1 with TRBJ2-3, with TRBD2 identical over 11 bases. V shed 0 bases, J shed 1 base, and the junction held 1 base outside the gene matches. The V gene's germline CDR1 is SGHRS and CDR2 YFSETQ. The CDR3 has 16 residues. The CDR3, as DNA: TGCGCCAGCAGCTTGGAACTAGCGGGAGGCACAGATACGCAGTATTTT. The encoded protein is CASSLELAGGTDTQYF.

The CDR3 sequence: CASSFHGQGAREAFF. The CDR3 DNA is TGTGCCAGCAGCTTCCATGGACAGGGGGCCCGTGAAGCTTTCTTT. The chain is built from TRBV11-3 and TRBJ1-1, with 11 bases lining up with TRBD1. Trimming took 3 bases from V and 7 from J; bases not matched to a gene: 7. The CDR3 length is 15 residues. Germline V lookup: CDR1 SGHNT, CDR2 YENEEA.

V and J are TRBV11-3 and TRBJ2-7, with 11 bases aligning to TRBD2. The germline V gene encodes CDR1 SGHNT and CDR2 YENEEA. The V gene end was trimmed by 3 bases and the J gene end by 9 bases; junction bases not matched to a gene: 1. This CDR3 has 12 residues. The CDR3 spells CASSFSGGVQYF. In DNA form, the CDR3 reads TGTGCCAGCAGCTTTAGCGGGGGGGTGCAGTACTTC.

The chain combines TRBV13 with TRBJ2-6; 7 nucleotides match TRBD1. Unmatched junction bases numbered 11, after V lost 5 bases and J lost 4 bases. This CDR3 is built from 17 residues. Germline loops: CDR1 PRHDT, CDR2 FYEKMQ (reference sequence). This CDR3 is CASSPSDRARGANVLTF. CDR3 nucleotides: TGTGCCAGCAGCCCGAGCGACAGGGCGAGGGGGGCCAACGTCCTGACTTTC.

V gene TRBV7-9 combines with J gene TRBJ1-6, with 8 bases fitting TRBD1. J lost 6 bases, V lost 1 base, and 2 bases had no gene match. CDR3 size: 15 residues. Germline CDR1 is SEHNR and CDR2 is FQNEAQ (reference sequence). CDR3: CASSLGQGANSPLHF. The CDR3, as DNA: TGTGCCAGCAGCTTAGGCCAGGGGGCTAATTCACCCCTCCACTTT.

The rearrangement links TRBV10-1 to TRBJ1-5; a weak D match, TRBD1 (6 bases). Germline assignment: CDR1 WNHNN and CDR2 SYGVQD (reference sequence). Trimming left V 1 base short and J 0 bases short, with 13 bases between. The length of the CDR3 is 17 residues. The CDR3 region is CASSECETGVSNQPQHF. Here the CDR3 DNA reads TGCGCCAGCAGTGAGTGTGAGACAGGAGTTAGCAATCAGCCCCAGCATTTT.

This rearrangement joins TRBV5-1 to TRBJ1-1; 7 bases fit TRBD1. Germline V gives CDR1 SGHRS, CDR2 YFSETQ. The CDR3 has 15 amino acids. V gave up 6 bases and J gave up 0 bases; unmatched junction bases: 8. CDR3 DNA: TGCGCCAGCACCCAAACAGGGGAACTGAACACTGAAGCTTTCTTT. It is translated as CASTQTGELNTEAFF.

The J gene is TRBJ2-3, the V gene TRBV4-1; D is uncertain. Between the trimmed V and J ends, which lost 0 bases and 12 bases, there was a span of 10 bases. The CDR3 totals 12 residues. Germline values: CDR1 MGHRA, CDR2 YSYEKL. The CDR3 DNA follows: TGCGCCAGCAGCCAAGATAATTGGGCCCAGTATTTT. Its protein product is CASSQDNWAQYF.

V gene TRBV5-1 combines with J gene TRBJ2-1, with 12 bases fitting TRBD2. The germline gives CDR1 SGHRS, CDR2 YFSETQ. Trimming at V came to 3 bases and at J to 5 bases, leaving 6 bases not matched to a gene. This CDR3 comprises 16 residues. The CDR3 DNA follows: TGCGCCAGCAGCTCAGGACTAGCGGGGAGAAACAATGAGCAGTTCTTC. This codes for CASSSGLAGRNNEQFF.

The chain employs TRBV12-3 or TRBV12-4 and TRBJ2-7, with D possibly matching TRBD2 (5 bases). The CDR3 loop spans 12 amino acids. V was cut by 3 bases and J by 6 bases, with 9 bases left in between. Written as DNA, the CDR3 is TGTGCCAGCAGTTTTGCGGGTTTCGAGCAGTACTTC. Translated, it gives CASSFAGFEQYF.

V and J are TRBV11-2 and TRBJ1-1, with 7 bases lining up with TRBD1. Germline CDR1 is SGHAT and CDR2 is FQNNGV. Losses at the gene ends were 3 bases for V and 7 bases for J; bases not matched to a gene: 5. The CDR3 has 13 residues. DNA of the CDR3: TGTGCCAGCAGCTTGACGACAGGGTTTGAAGCTTTCTTT. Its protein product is CASSLTTGFEAFF.

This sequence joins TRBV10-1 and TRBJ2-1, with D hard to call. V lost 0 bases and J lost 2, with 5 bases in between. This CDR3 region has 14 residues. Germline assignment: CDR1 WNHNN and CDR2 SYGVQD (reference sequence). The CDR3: CASSESTAYNEQFF. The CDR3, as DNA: TGCGCCAGCAGTGAGTCTACAGCCTACAATGAGCAGTTCTTC.

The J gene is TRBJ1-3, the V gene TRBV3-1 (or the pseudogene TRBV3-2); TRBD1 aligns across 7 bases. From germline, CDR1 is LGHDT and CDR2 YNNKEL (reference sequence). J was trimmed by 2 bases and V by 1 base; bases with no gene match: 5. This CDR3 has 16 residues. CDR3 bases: TGTGCCAGCAGCCAAGGTTCCGGGACAGCTGGAAACACCATATATTTT. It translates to CASSQGSGTAGNTIYF.

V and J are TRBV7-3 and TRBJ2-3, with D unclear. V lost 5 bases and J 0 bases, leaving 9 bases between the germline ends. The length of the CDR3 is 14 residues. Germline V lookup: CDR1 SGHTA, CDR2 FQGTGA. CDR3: CASSPGDSTDTQYF. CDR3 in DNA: TGTGCCAGCAGCCCAGGCGACAGCACAGATACGCAGTATTTT.

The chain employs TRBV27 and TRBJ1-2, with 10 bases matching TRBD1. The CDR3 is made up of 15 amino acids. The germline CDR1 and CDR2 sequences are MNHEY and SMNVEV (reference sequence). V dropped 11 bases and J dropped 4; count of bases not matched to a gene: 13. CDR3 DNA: TGTGCCGGCAAGGGCACCGGGACAGGGGTCTATGGCTACACCTTC. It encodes CAGKGTGTGVYGYTF.

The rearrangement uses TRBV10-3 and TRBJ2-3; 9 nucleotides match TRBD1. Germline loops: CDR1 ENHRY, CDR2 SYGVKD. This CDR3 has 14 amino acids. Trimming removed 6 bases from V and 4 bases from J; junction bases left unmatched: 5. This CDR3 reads CAIRQGALADTQYF. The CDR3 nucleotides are TGTGCCATCAGACAGGGGGCACTTGCAGATACGCAGTATTTT.

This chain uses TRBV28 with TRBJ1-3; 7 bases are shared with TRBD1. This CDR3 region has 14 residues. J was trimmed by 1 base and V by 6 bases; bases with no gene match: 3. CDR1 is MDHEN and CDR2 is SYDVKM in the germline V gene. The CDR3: CASSPGGSGNTIYF. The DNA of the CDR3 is TGTGCCAGCAGCCCAGGGGGTTCTGGAAACACCATATATTTT.

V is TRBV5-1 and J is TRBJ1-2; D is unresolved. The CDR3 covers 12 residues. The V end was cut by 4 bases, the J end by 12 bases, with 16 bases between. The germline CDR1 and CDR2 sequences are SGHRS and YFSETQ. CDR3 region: CASSLGGPGNTF. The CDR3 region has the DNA TGCGCCAGCAGCCTTGGAGGTCCCGGGAACACCTTC.

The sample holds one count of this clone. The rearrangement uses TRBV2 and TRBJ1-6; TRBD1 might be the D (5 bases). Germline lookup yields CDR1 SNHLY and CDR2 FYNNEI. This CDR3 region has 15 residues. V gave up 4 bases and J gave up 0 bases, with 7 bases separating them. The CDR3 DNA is TGTGCCAGCAGTGGACAGAGCTCCTATAATTCACCCCTCCACTTT. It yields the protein CASSGQSSYNSPLHF.

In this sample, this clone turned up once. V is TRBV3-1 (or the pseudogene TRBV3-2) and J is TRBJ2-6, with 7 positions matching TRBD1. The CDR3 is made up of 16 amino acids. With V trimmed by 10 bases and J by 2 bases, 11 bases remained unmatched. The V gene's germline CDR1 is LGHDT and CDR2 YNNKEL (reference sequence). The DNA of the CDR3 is TGTGCCAACCCGCCGGGCAGGGGGACTGGGGCCAACGTCCTGACTTTC. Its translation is CANPPGRGTGANVLTF.

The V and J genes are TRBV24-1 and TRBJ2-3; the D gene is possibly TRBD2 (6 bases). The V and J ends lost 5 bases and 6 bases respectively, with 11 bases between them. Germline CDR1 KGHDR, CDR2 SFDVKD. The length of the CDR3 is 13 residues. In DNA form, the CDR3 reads TGTGCCACCAGTGTGGGCGGGAAGGATACGCAGTATTTT. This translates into CATSVGGKDTQYF.